This passage covers 13 T cell receptor beta chains from one sample sequenced in a study of T cells in Graves' hyperthyroidism and ophthalmopathy. Template material for amplifying TCR beta CDR3 regions consisted of RNA transcripts. Primed by the HTBI set, a first-round RT-PCR was run on the TCR CDR3. TCRdb used MiXCR to reprocess the multiplex PCR reads, holding one entry per CDR3 protein. The top ten hold 16% of the sample, which has hundreds of thousands of distinct CDR3 sequences, around 19% seen once. The sequenced sample was blood. The receptors were sampled from a woman aged 45 to 65 with Graves' hyperthyroidism that later progressed to Graves' ophthalmopathy.

This clonotype was counted many times. The chain combines TRBV7-2 with TRBJ1-1; D is uncertain. Trimming removed 3 bases at V and 0 bases at J, with 11 bases between. CDR1 is SGHTA and CDR2 is FQGNSA in the germline V gene. The CDR3 runs 15 residues. This chain's CDR3 is CASSLGPSMNTEAFF. CDR3 bases: TGTGCCAGCAGCTTGGGCCCTTCAATGAACACTGAAGCTTTCTTT.

The chain links TRBV6-1 to TRBJ2-1; tentatively, D is TRBD1 or TRBD2 (5 bases each). CDR1 MNHNS and CDR2 SASEGT come from the germline V gene. The CDR3 spans 16 residues. V lost 5 bases and J lost 0, with 14 bases in between. The CDR3 DNA reads as TGTGCCAGCAGTTCAGGCCGGGACCCCTCCTACAATGAGCAGTTCTTC. Translated, it gives CASSSGRDPSYNEQFF.

This clonotype occurred many times. A read error may account for a junction end that differs from germline. J is TRBJ1-1 and V is TRBV11-1, with unresolved D. This CDR3 spans 14 amino acids. CDR1 is SGHAT, CDR2 FQDESV, per germline (reference sequence). CDR3 sequence: CASSLAAVAPESFF. The DNA for the CDR3 is TGTGCCAGCAGCTTAGCAGCTGTGGCTCCTGAATCTTTCTTT.

The V gene is TRBV6-5, the J gene TRBJ2-2, with D unclear. Germline CDR1 MNHEY, CDR2 SVGAGI. The CDR3 has 16 residues. Trimming pared 4 bases from V and 3 bases from J, leaving 15 bases between. This chain's CDR3 is CASSWTPGADTGELFF. The CDR3 nucleotides read TGTGCCAGCAGTTGGACCCCCGGTGCAGACACCGGGGAGCTGTTTTTT.

This clonotype was observed a handful of times. This chain links TRBV27 with TRBJ1-3; no clear D gene. Trimming took 2 bases from V and 0 from J, leaving 11 bases between them. In germline, CDR1 is MNHEY, CDR2 SMNVEV (reference sequence). The CDR3 loop spans 16 amino acids. CDR3 residues: CASSLNSLSSGNTIYF. CDR3 DNA sequence: TGTGCCAGCAGTTTAAACAGCCTGAGCTCTGGAAACACCATATATTTT.

This clonotype came up many times. The V and J genes are TRBV20-1 and TRBJ2-3; D is unresolved. In germline, CDR1 is DFQATT, CDR2 SNEGSKA (reference sequence). CDR3 length: 15 amino acids. Deletions cut 2 bases from V and 4 bases from J, with 16 bases between. The CDR3 is CSARSPLGSADTQYF. In nucleotides, the CDR3 is TGCAGTGCTAGATCCCCCCTGGGATCGGCAGATACGCAGTATTTT.

This clonotype was counted many times. The rearrangement links TRBV5-1 to TRBJ2-2; TRBD1 agrees at 7 bases. Germline trimming cut 3 bases from V and 5 bases from J; bases unmatched to any gene: 10. Per the germline V gene, CDR1 is SGHRS and CDR2 is YFSETQ. The CDR3 has 16 residues. CDR3 amino acids: CASSYLSGGRTGELFF. The CDR3 DNA sequence: TGCGCCAGCAGCTATTTATCAGGGGGAAGGACCGGGGAGCTGTTTTTT.

This clonotype has ten or more counts. V and J are TRBV5-1 and TRBJ1-2; possibly TRBD1 for D (5 bases). This CDR3 contains 14 residues. Germline V gene data show CDR1 as SGHRS and CDR2 as YFSETQ. The ends were cut back, 0 bases at V and 8 bases at J, with 14 bases in the middle. The CDR3 sequence: CASSLERRGEGYTF. CDR3 coding DNA: TGCGCCAGCAGCTTGGAGAGGAGGGGCGAAGGCTACACCTTC.

This clonotype was seen ten or more times. The rearrangement links TRBV11-2 to TRBJ2-7, with TRBD1 identical over 9 bases. The germline gives CDR1 SGHAT, CDR2 FQNNGV. This CDR3 is 15 amino acids long. Germline trimming cut 1 base from V and 4 bases from J; bases unmatched to any gene: 5. CDR3 protein: CASSLAGQGIYEQYF. The CDR3 region has the DNA TGTGCCAGCAGCTTAGCGGGACAGGGTATTTACGAGCAGTACTTC.

The rearrangement uses TRBV3-1 and TRBJ2-5, with 12 bases that match TRBD1. J was trimmed by 5 bases and V by 0 bases; bases with no gene match: 4. There are 16 residues in the CDR3. In germline, CDR1 is LGHDT, CDR2 YNNKEL (reference sequence). The CDR3 region is CASSQEGGQGAETQYF. Written as DNA, the CDR3 is TGTGCCAGCAGCCAAGAGGGGGGACAGGGGGCGGAGACCCAGTACTTC.

This clonotype has a count of ten or more. The CDR3 DNA follows: TGTGCCAGCAGCATAGTGAACACTGAAGCTTTCTTT. This translates into CASSIVNTEAFF. This chain connects TRBV5-6 to TRBJ1-1; no definite D call. With 4 bases removed from V and 0 bases from J, the gap between germline ends came to 4 bases. The V gene's germline CDR1 is SGHDT and CDR2 YYEEEE. This CDR3 has 12 residues. Looking up the rest from reference TRBV5-6 and TRBJ1-1 gives the full variable domain: DAGVTQSPTHLIKTRGQQVTLRCSPKSGHDTVSWYQQALGQGPQFIFQYYEEEERQRGNFPDRFSGHQFPNYSSELNVNALLLGDSALYLCASSIVNTEAFFGQGTRLTVV.

Comment on this clonotype: Since a much larger clone is just one base distant, this may be a read error. The V gene is TRBV2, the J gene TRBJ1-1, with D perhaps matching TRBD1 (6 bases). V lost 8 bases and J 1 base, leaving 14 bases between the germline ends. This CDR3 region has 14 residues. CDR1 is SNHLY and CDR2 is FYNNEI in the germline V gene. The CDR3 bases are TGTGCCAGCGCCCTTTTACAGGGGAACACTGAAGCTTTCTTT. Its protein is CASALLQGNTEAFF.

This clonotype was counted a few times. The genes are TRBV7-9 and TRBJ2-1; 10 positions match TRBD1. The CDR3 sequence is 16 residues long. CDR1 SEHNR and CDR2 FQNEAQ come from the germline V gene (reference sequence). V was clipped by 5 bases and J by 3 bases; unmatched bases: 7. The CDR3 DNA sequence: TGTGCCAGCAGCCCATGGGGACAGGGGTTCTACAATGAGCAGTTCTTC. Its translation: CASSPWGQGFYNEQFF.